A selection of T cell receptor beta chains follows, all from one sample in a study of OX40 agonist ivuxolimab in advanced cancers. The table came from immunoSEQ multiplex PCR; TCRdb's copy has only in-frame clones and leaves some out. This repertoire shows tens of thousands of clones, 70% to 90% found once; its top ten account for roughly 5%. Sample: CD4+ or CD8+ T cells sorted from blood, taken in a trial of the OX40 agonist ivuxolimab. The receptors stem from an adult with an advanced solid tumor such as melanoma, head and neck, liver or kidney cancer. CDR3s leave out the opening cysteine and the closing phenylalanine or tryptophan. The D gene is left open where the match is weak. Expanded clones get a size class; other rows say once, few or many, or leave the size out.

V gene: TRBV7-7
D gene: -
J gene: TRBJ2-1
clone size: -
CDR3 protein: ASSREAGGNYEQF

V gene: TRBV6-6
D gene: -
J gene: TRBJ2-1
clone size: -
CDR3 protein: ASSYGRAGNEQF

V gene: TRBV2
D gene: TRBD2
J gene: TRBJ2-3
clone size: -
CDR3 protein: ASSDGLAGVSDTQY

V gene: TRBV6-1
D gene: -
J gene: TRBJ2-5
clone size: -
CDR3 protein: ASSPGQLSQETQY

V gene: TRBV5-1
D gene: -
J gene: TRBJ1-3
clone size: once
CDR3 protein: ASSPIQGNTIY

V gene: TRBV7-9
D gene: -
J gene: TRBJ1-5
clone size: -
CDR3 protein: ASSLSARNQPQH

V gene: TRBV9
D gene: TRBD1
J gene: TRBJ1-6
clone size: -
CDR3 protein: ASSAGTAYNSPLH

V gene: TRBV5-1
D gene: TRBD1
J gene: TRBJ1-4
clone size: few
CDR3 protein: ASRPGDSHNEKLF

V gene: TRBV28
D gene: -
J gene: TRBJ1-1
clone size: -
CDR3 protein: ASSSRGRGLMNTEAF

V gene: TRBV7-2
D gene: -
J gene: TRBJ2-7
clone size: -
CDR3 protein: ASSFNRDYEQY

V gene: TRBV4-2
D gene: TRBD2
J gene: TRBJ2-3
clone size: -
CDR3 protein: ASSQGAGVVTDTQY

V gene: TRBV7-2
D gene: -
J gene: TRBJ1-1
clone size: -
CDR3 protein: ASGGHQNTEAF

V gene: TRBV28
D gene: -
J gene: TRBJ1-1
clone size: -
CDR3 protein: ASSPVGTEAF

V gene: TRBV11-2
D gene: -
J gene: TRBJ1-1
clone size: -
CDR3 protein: ASSSNGLNTEAF

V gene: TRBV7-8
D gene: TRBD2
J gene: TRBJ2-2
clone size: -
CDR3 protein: ASSFSTSGAANTGELF

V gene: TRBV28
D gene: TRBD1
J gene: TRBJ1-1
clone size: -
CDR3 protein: ASRRRQGRGITEAF

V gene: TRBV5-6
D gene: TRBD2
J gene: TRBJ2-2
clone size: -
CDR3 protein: ASSLGGLAGGPGELF

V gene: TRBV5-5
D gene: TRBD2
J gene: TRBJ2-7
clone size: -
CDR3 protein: ASSSKLAGTTYEQY

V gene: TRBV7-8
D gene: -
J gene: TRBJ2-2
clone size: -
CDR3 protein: ASSSRTGRNTGELF

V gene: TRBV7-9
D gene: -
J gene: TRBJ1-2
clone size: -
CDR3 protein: ASSSTVLSYT

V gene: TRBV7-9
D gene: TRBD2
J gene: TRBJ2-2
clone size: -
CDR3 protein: ASSRGAGELF

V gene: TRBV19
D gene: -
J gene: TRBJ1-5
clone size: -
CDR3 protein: ASSIRGQGNQPQH

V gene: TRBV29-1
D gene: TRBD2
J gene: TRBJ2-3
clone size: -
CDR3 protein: SVEGREGLSTDTQY

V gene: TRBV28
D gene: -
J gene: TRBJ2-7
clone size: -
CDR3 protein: ASSLGAGLPLSSYEQY

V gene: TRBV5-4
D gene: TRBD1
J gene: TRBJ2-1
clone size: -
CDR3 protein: ASSLWTGGSYNEQF

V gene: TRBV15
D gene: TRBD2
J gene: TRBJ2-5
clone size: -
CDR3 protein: ATSGGLGTSEETQY

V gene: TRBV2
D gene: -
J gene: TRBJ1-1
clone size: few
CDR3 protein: ASSVEVRNTEAF

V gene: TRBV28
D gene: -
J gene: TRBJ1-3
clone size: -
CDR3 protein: ASSLEESGNTIY

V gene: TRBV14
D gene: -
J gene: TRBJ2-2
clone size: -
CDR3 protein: ASSPQAGPTGELF

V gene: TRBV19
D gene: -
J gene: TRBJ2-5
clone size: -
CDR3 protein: ASSTRRLQETQY

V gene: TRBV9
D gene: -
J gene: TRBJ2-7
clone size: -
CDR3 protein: ASSRGTFPYEQY

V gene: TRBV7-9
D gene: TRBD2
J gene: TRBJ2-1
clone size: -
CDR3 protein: ASSPRGTSANEQF

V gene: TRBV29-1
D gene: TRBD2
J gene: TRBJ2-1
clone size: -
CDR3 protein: SGKGTSAYNEQF

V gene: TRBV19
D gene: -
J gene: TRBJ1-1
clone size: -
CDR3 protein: PGNIRQELNTEAF

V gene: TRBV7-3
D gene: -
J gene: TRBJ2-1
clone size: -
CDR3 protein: ASSPSATSEQF

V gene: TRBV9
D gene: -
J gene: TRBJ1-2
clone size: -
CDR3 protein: ASSRDAGGAGYGYT

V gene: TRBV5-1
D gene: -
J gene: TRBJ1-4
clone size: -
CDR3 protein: ASSLVGWGEKLF

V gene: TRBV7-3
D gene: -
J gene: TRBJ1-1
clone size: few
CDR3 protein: ASSLNGGFGMNTEAF

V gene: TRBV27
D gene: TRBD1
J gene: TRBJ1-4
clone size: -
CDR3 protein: ASSLKWGQGRGTNEKLF

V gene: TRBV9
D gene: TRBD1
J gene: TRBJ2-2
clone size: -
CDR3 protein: ASGTGTPLGAGELF

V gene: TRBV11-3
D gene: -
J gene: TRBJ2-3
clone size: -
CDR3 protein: ASSLTITDTQY

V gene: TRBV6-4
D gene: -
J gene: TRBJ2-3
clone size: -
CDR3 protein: ASSEQGGDTQY